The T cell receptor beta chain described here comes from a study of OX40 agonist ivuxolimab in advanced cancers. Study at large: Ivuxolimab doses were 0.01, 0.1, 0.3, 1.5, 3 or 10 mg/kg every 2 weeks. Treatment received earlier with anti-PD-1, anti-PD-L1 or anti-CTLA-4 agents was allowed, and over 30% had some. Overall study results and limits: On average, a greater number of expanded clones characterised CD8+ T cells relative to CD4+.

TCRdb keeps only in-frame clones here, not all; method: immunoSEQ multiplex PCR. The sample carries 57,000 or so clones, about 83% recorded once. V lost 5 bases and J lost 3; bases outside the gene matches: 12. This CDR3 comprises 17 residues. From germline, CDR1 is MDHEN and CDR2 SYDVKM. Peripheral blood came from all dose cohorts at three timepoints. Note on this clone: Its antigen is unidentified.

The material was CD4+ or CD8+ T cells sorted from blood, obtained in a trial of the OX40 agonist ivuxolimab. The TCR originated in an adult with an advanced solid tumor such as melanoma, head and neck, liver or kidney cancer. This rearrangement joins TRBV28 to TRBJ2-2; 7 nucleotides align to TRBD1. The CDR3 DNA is TGTGCCAGCAGTGATACTTTGGGACAGACAGACACCGGGGAGCTGTTTTTT. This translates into CASSDTLGQTDTGELFF.